One sample yielded the 10 T cell receptor beta chains listed below, sequenced in a study of CD8+ T cells in alopecia areata. Sequencing relied on a cDNA template that was reverse transcribed from extracted RNA. Produced via immunoSEQ multiplex PCR; TCRdb's table is partial and in-frame only. Of about 110,000 clones detected, approximately 60% appear once; the ten largest clones hold around a fifth. The sequenced material came from CD8+ T cells sorted from blood. The source is a human donor in good health.

This rearrangement joins TRBV5-1 to TRBJ2-2; D not resolved. The V end was cut by 4 bases, the J end by 6 bases, with 10 bases between. Germline V CDR1 and CDR2: SGHRS, YFSETQ. This CDR3 is built from 13 residues. The CDR3 sequence: CASSTHWAGELFF. In DNA, the CDR3 is TGCGCCAGCAGCACCCACTGGGCCGGGGAGCTGTTTTTT.

The chain couples TRBV7-9 to TRBJ1-6; D unresolved. The CDR3 is made up of 14 amino acids. The germline gives CDR1 SEHNR, CDR2 FQNEAQ (reference sequence). The V end lost 5 bases, the J end lost 8 bases, and 13 bases lay between the germline ends. The CDR3: CASSPGRSDSPLHF. CDR3 nucleotide sequence: TGTGCCAGCAGCCCAGGAAGGAGTGATTCACCCCTCCACTTT.

The rearrangement joins TRBV7-6 to TRBJ2-2; either TRBD1 or TRBD2 may fit D (5 bases each). CDR1 is SGHVS and CDR2 is FNYEAQ in the germline V gene. With 4 bases removed from V and 4 bases from J, the gap between germline ends came to 10 bases. The CDR3 sequence is 14 residues long. The DNA of the CDR3 is TGTGCCAGCAGCTACTTGGGGGTCACCGGGGAGCTGTTTTTT. It is translated as CASSYLGVTGELFF.

V gene TRBV5-1 combines with J gene TRBJ1-2, with 7 nucleotides matching TRBD1. Per germline, CDR1 SGHRS and CDR2 YFSETQ. This CDR3 has 16 amino acids. J gave up 4 bases and V 6 bases, and 15 bases lay outside the gene matches. The CDR3 is CASTLNIGTDPYGYTF. The CDR3 DNA reads as TGCGCCAGCACCCTCAATATCGGGACAGACCCCTATGGCTACACCTTC.

The chain combines TRBV4-1 with TRBJ2-5, with a weak D call TRBD2 (6 bases). The germline CDR1 and CDR2 sequences are MGHRA and YSYEKL. This CDR3 has 14 residues. The germline V and J ends were trimmed by 4 bases and 0 bases, with 9 bases remaining between them. The DNA of the CDR3 is TGCGCCAGCAGCCTCGCGGGGCACCAAGAGACCCAGTACTTC. This codes for CASSLAGHQETQYF.

The rearrangement links TRBV13 to TRBJ2-2; D may be TRBD1 or TRBD2 (5 bases each). V was pared by 4 bases and J by 4 bases, with 16 bases between. The germline V gene has CDR1 PRHDT and CDR2 FYEKMQ (reference sequence). The CDR3 spans 16 residues. CDR3 amino acids: CASSWDEQASTGELFF. The CDR3 region has the DNA TGTGCCAGCAGCTGGGACGAACAGGCATCCACCGGGGAGCTGTTTTTT.

V is TRBV5-1 and J is TRBJ1-1, with 8 nucleotides matching TRBD1. The germline V gene has CDR1 SGHRS and CDR2 YFSETQ. The CDR3 has 14 amino acids. Trimming cost V 4 bases and J 0 bases; bases outside gene matches: 2. This CDR3 reads CASSPDRVNTEAFF. Written as DNA, the CDR3 is TGCGCCAGCAGCCCGGACAGGGTGAACACTGAAGCTTTCTTT.

This clone has at least ten counts. This chain connects TRBV7-9 to TRBJ2-1; 8 positions match TRBD1. The CDR3 totals 15 residues. Losses at the gene ends were 5 bases for V and 8 bases for J; bases not matched to a gene: 11. The germline gives CDR1 SEHNR, CDR2 FQNEAQ (reference sequence). The DNA of the CDR3 is TGTGCCAGCAGCCCGCGGGACAGGACGTTTGATGAGCAGTTCTTC. Translating it yields CASSPRDRTFDEQFF.

The genes are TRBV11-2 and TRBJ2-3; perhaps D is TRBD1 or TRBD2 (6 bases each). Trimming removed 4 bases from V and 10 bases from J, with 18 bases in between. Looked up from germline, CDR1 is SGHAT and CDR2 is FQNNGV. The CDR3 covers 14 residues. The CDR3 here is CASSSNRGHRAQYF. Written as DNA, the CDR3 is TGTGCCAGCAGCTCAAACCGGGGGCACCGGGCGCAGTATTTT.

CDR3 nucleotides: TGTGCCAGCAGCTTCAGGGTTAGACAAGAGACCCAGTACTTC. Protein product: CASSFRVRQETQYF. This chain joins TRBV13 and TRBJ2-5; a possible D gene is TRBD1 (5 bases). CDR1 and CDR2 from the germline V gene are PRHDT and FYEKMQ (reference sequence). V gave up 3 bases and J gave up 2 bases, with 10 bases separating them. There are 14 residues in the CDR3.